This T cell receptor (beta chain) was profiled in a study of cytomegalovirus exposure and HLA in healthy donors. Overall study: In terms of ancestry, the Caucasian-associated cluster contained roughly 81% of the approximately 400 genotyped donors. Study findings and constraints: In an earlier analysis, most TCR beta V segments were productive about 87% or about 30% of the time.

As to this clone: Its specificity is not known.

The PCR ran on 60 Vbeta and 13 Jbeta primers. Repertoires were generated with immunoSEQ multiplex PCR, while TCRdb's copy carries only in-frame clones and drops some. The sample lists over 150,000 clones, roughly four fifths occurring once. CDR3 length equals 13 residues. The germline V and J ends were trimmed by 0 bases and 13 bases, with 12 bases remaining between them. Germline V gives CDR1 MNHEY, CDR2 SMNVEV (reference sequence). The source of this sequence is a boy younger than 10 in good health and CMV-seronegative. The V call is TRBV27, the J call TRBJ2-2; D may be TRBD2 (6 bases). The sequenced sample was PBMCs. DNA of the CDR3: TGTGCCAGCAGTTTATCAGCTCGGGAGTCGCTGTTTTTT. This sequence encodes CASSLSARESLFF.